This TCR beta chain was obtained from a study of blood T cell repertoires in COVID-19. The assay was immunoSEQ multiplex PCR, and TCRdb's table has in-frame clones only and misses some. Here the sample spans approximately 100,000 clones, 80% to 85% being singletons. Germline CDR1 and CDR2: SGDLS and YYNGEE. CDR3 length equals 18 residues. V was cut by 4 bases and J by 4 bases, with 23 bases left in between. The specimen sequenced was peripheral blood. This TCR was recovered from a man aged 55 to 70 with acute or convalescent COVID-19. The chain joins TRBV9 to TRBJ2-2; TRBD1 might be the D (6 bases). CDR3 amino acids: CASSPRASPGTTTGELFF. CDR3 coding DNA: TGTGCCAGCAGCCCACGCGCTAGCCCCGGGACAACCACCGGGGAGCTGTTTTTT.